One sample yielded the 16 T cell receptor beta chains listed below, sequenced in a study of post-analysis software for immune sequencing data. Presence of unique molecular identifiers characterized the TCR beta cDNA libraries. TCRdb recomputed calls from the PCR reads with MiXCR, one row per CDR3 protein. The sample lists roughly 170,000 distinct CDR3 sequences; approximately 31% were seen once. Study-level findings and limits: TRBV segments more frequent in patients than in controls numbered roughly five and included TRBV5-6, TRBV5-1 and TRBV20-1.

What these receptors recognize is not known. What was sequenced was blood. The receptors come from a girl between 5 and 17 years old with multiple sclerosis.

There are many counts of this clonotype. J is TRBJ1-5 and V is TRBV6-5; no clear D gene. V lost 6 bases and J 2 bases, leaving 8 bases between the germline ends. Germline V CDR1 and CDR2: MNHEY, SVGAGI. CDR3 length: 13 residues. The DNA for the CDR3 is TGTGCCAGCAGACCCCGGGGCAATCAGCCCCAGCATTTT. Its translation is CASRPRGNQPQHF.

The chain joins TRBV20-1 to TRBJ2-1; D is unclear. Looked up from germline, CDR1 is DFQATT and CDR2 is SNEGSKA (reference sequence). V lost 0 bases and J 13 bases, leaving 19 bases between the germline ends. The CDR3 is 14 amino acids. In DNA form, the CDR3 reads TGCAGTGCTAGAGAGCTCGGCCGGCCAGAGACCCAGTTCTTC. This codes for CSARELGRPETQFF.

The V and J genes are TRBV30 and TRBJ2-3; 14 bases agree with TRBD2. The CDR3 loop spans 15 amino acids. Germline trimming cut 3 bases from V and 3 bases from J; bases unmatched to any gene: 2. CDR1 GTSNPN and CDR2 SVGIG come from the germline V gene (reference sequence). In DNA form, the CDR3 reads TGTGCCTGGAGCGGGACTAGCGGGAGAACAGATACGCAGTATTTT. Translating gives CAWSGTSGRTDTQYF.

With respect to this clonotype: A clone one base away is much larger, so this may be a read error. The rearrangement links TRBV7-3 to TRBJ2-1, with 9 bases fitting TRBD2. The CDR3 runs to 15 residues. Unmatched junction bases numbered 5, after V lost 2 bases and J lost 6 bases. Germline V lookup: CDR1 SGHTA, CDR2 FQGTGA. CDR3 nucleotide sequence: TGTGCCAGCAGCTTAGCGGGAGGGGCCTGCAATGAGCAGTTCTTC. Translating gives CASSLAGGACNEQFF. The full variable domain, completed using reference TRBV7-3 and TRBJ2-1, is GAGVSQTPSNKVTEKGKYVELRCDPISGHTALYWYRQSLGQGPEFLIYFQGTGAADDSGLPNDRFFAVRPEGSVSTLKIQRTERGDSAVYLCASSLAGGACNEQFFGPGTRLTVL.

The rearrangement links TRBV20-1 to TRBJ2-7, with TRBD1 matching over 7 bases. Germline values: CDR1 DFQATT, CDR2 SNEGSKA (reference sequence). Trimming cost V 5 bases and J 0 bases; bases outside gene matches: 7. The CDR3 sequence is 14 residues long. CDR3 in DNA: TGCAGTGCTCAGAGGGGGCTAGGCTCCTACGAGCAGTACTTC. Translating gives CSAQRGLGSYEQYF.

This clonotype was counted only a few times. The V and J genes are TRBV5-1 and TRBJ2-7; 8 positions match TRBD2. CDR1 is SGHRS and CDR2 is YFSETQ in the germline V gene. This CDR3 contains 15 residues. V was clipped by 3 bases and J by 4 bases; unmatched bases: 9. CDR3 nucleotide sequence: TGCGCCAGCAGCTCCACAGCGGGAGCGGTATACGAGCAGTACTTC. As protein: CASSSTAGAVYEQYF.

There are many counts of this clonotype. This chain links TRBV29-1 with TRBJ2-1, with D possibly being TRBD2 (6 bases). V shed 4 bases and J shed 7 bases, with 14 bases lying between them. Per germline, CDR1 SQVTM and CDR2 ANQGSEA. The length of the CDR3 is 13 residues. The CDR3 spells CSVVRRGKNEQFF. CDR3 coding DNA: TGCAGCGTTGTCCGGCGGGGAAAAAATGAGCAGTTCTTC.

This clonotype came up many times. The chain joins TRBV12-3 or TRBV12-4 to TRBJ2-5; tentatively, D is TRBD1 (7 bases). V lost 7 bases, J lost 5 bases, and 14 bases lay in between. This CDR3 comprises 13 residues. The CDR3 loop reads CASTRDSMETQYF. The CDR3 DNA is TGTGCCAGCACGCGGGACAGCATGGAGACCCAGTACTTC.

There are many counts of this clonotype. The J gene is TRBJ2-7, the V gene TRBV28, with TRBD2 matching over 7 bases. Trimming at V came to 7 bases and at J to 2 bases, leaving 14 bases not matched to a gene. The CDR3 consists of 16 residues. The germline V gene encodes CDR1 MDHEN and CDR2 SYDVKM. The CDR3: CASTPVGRGKPYEQYF. The CDR3 region has the DNA TGTGCCAGCACCCCTGTAGGGCGGGGGAAGCCCTACGAGCAGTACTTC.

About this clonotype: Relative to the germline gene, one junction end is altered; a read error may explain this. The rearrangement links TRBV3-1 to TRBJ1-1; D not resolved. Germline V gives CDR1 LGHDT, CDR2 YNNKEL (reference sequence). The CDR3 has 13 residues. The CDR3 DNA reads as TGTGCCAGCAGCCAGGGGATGAAAACTGAAGCTTTCTTT. It yields the protein CASSQGMKTEAFF.

This clonotype has just a few counts. The rearrangement links TRBV30 to TRBJ1-1; 7 bases fit TRBD1. The J segment lost 5 bases and the V segment lost 1 base, leaving 10 bases of the junction unmatched. The CDR3 has 15 residues. The germline V gene has CDR1 GTSNPN and CDR2 SVGIG (reference sequence). Here the CDR3 reads CAWSDGQVGRTEAFF. The CDR3 bases are TGTGCCTGGAGTGACGGACAGGTAGGGAGAACTGAAGCTTTCTTT.

Details on this clonotype: A read error may produce the germline difference seen at one junction end. The chain has TRBV10-3 and TRBJ2-2, with a possible D match to TRBD2 (5 bases). The CDR3 has 11 amino acids. CDR1 and CDR2 from the germline V gene are ENHRY and SYGVKD. CDR3 residues: CAIVDTGERFF. The CDR3 region has the DNA TGTGCCATTGTCGACACCGGGGAGCGGTTTTTT.

This clonotype was seen more than once but under ten times. The J gene is TRBJ1-1, the V gene TRBV20-1, with 8 bases lining up with TRBD1. Germline loops: CDR1 DFQATT, CDR2 SNEGSKA (reference sequence). The CDR3 extends over 14 amino acids. The junction had 6 bases not matched to a gene; V was cut back by 4 bases and J by 2 bases. This chain's CDR3 is CSAKWGTGNTEAFF. CDR3 DNA: TGCAGTGCTAAGTGGGGGACAGGAAACACTGAAGCTTTCTTT.

This clonotype was found a few times. This chain connects TRBV24-1 to TRBJ1-1; TRBD1 matches at 9 bases. The germline gives CDR1 KGHDR, CDR2 SFDVKD. The CDR3 has 15 amino acids. Germline trimming cut 3 bases from V and 4 bases from J; bases unmatched to any gene: 5. CDR3 residues: CATSDAGTGTTEAFF. The CDR3 bases are TGTGCCACCAGTGATGCCGGGACAGGGACCACTGAAGCTTTCTTT.

At least ten counts were recorded for this clonotype. The gene calls are TRBV20-1 and TRBJ2-4, with D perhaps TRBD1 (6 bases). This CDR3 comprises 13 residues. Germline CDR1 DFQATT, CDR2 SNEGSKA (reference sequence). Trimming stripped 1 base from V and 11 bases from J, with 15 bases between. Written as DNA, the CDR3 is TGCAGTGCTAGAGGGCTTACAGGGTTTCTTCAGTACTTC. Residues: CSARGLTGFLQYF.

This clonotype was observed at least ten times. This chain uses TRBV5-1 with TRBJ2-1; D is undetermined. The CDR3 covers 14 residues. CDR1 and CDR2 from the germline V gene are SGHRS and YFSETQ. With 2 bases removed from V and 4 bases from J, the gap between germline ends came to 10 bases. CDR3 sequence reads: CASSLQVGYNEQFF. DNA of the CDR3: TGCGCCAGCAGCTTACAAGTGGGGTACAATGAGCAGTTCTTC.